This T cell receptor beta chain appears in the sequencing data of a study of blood T cells in healthy people across ages. Then a second PCR, running roughly 7 to 11 cycles, was carried out with a sample-barcoded 5' primer and a J-beta primer mix. TCRdb re-called the 5' RACE reads through MiXCR, storing one row per CDR3 protein. The sample has approximately 2,000,000 distinct CDR3 sequences, about two fifths seen once. Peripheral blood samples of around 11 milliliters were drawn from each donor. The V gene lost 1 base and the J gene lost 4 bases, with 7 bases spanning the gap. The CDR3 covers 13 residues. Germline CDR1 reads LGHNA; CDR2 reads YSLEER.

The chain uses TRBV4-3 and TRBJ2-5, with D uncertain. What was sequenced was blood. The receptor comes from a human donor in good health. CDR3 sequence reads: CASSQVPGETQYF. The CDR3, as DNA: TGCGCCAGCAGCCAAGTCCCGGGAGAGACCCAGTACTTC.